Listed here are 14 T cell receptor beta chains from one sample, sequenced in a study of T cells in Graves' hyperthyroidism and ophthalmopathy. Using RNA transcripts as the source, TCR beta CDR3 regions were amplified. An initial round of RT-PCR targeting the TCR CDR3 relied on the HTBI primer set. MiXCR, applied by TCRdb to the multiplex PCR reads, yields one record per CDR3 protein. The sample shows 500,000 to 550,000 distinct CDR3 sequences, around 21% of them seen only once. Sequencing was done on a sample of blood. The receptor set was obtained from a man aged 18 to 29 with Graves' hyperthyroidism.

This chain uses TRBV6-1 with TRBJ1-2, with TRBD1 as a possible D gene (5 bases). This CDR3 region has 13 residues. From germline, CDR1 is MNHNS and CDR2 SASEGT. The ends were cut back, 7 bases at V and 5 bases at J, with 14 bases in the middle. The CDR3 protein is CASTPGRGYGYTF. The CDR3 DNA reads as TGTGCCAGCACTCCGGGACGTGGATATGGCTACACCTTC.

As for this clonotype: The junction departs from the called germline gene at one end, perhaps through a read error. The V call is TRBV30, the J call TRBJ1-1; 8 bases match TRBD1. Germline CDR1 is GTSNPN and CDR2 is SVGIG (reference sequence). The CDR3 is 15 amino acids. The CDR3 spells CAWSVPNDRGTEALF. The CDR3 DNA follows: TGTGCCTGGAGTGTACCCAACGACAGGGGCACTGAAGCTCTCTTT.

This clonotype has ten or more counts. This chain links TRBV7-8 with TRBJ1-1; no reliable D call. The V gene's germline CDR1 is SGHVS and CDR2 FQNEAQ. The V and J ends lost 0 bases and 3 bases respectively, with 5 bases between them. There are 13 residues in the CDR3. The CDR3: CASSLALYTEAFF. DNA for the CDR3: TGTGCCAGCAGCTTAGCTCTGTACACTGAAGCTTTCTTT.

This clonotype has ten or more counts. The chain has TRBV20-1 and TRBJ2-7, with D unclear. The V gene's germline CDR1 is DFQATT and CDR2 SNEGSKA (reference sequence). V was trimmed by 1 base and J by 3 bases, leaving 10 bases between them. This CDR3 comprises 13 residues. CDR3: CSARGTSVYEQYF. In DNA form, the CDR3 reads TGCAGTGCTAGAGGGACCTCTGTCTACGAGCAGTACTTC.

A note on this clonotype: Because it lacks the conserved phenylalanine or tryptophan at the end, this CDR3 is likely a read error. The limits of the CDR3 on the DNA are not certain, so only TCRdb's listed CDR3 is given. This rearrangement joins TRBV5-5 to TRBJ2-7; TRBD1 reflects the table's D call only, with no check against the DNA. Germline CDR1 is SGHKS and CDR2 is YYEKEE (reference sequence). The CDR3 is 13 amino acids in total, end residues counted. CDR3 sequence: CASSLMVTGQLEC.

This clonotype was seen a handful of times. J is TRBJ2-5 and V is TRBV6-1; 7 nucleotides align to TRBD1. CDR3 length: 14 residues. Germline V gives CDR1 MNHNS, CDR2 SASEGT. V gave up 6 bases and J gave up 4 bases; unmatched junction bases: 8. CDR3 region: CASSLLQGRETQYF. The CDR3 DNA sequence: TGTGCCAGCAGCCTACTACAGGGGAGAGAGACCCAGTACTTC.

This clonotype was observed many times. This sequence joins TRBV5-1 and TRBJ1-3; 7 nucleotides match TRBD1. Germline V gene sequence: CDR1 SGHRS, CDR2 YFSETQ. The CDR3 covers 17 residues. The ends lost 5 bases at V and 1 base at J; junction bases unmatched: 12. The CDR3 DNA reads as TGCGCCAGCAGGCCTGAAGGGGGCCTACCTTCTGGAAACACCATATATTTT. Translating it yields CASRPEGGLPSGNTIYF.

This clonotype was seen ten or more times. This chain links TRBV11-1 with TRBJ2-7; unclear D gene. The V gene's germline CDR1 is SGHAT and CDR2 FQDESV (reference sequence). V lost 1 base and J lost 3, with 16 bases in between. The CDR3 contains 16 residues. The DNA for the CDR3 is TGTGCCAGCAGCTTAGGAGGTCCGGAAGGGTTCTACGAGCAGTACTTC. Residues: CASSLGGPEGFYEQYF.

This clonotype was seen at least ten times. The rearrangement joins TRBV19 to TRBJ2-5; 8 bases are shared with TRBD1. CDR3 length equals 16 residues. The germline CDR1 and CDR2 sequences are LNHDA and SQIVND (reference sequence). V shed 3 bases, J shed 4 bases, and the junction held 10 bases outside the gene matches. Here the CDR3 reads CASSILGQGAAETQYF. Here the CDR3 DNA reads TGTGCCAGTAGTATCCTAGGACAGGGAGCGGCAGAGACCCAGTACTTC.

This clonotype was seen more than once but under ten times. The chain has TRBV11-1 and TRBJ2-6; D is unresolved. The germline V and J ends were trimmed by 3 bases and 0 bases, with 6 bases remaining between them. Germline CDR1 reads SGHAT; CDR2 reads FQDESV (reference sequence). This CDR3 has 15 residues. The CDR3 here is CASSFRRSGANVLTF. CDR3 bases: TGTGCCAGCAGCTTCAGACGCTCTGGGGCCAACGTCCTGACTTTC.

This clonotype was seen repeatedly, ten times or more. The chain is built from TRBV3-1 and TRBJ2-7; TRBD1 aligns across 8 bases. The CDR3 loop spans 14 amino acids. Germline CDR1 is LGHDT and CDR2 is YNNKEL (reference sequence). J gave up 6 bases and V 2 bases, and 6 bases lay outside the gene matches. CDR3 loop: CASSQSWTGTEQYF. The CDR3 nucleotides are TGTGCCAGCAGCCAATCTTGGACAGGGACCGAGCAGTACTTC.

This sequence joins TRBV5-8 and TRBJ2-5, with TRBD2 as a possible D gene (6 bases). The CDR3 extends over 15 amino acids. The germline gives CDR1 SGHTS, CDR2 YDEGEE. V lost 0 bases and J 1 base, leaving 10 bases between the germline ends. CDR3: CASSLAGTSQETQYF. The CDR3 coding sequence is TGTGCCAGCAGCTTGGCCGGGACTTCCCAAGAGACCCAGTACTTC.

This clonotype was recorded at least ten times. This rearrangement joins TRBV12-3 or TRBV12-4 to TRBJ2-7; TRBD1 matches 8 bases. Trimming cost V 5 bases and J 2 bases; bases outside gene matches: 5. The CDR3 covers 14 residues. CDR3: CASSRGQGTYEQYF. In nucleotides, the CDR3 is TGTGCCAGCAGTCGAGGACAGGGTACCTACGAGCAGTACTTC.

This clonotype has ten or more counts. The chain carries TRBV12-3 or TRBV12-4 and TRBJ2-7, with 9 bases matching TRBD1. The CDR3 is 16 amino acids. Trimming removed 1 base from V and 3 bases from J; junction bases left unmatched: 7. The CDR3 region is CASSLGPGQGDYEQYF. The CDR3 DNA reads TGTGCCAGCAGTTTAGGACCGGGACAGGGTGACTACGAGCAGTACTTC.